This TCR beta chain was found in a study of blood T cells in healthy people across ages. This clonotype has just a few counts. V gave up 3 bases and J gave up 3 bases, with 11 bases separating them. The CDR3 consists of 15 residues. Germline V gene sequence: CDR1 LGHDT, CDR2 YNNKEL (reference sequence). The second PCR ran roughly 7 to 12 cycles with a sample-barcoded 5' primer and J-beta primers. All cDNA molecules were each tagged by a template-switch adaptor with 12 random nucleotides. TCRdb used MiXCR to reprocess the 5' RACE reads, holding one entry per CDR3 protein. The sample lists 780,000 or so distinct CDR3 sequences; 53% were seen once.

The sequenced sample was blood. The receptor's source is an older man in good health. The V call is TRBV3-1, the J call TRBJ1-4; D gene ambiguous. CDR3 in DNA: TGTGCCAGCAGCCAGGGGAGTCGGGCTAATGAAAAACTGTTTTTT. It encodes CASSQGSRANEKLFF.